One T cell receptor beta chain is described in this entry. Its antigen is undetermined. These data come from a study of T cell responses to AZD1222 COVID-19 vaccine. Study observations and caveats: Just a handful of AZD1222 recipients tested seropositive at baseline.

The data were produced by immunoSEQ multiplex PCR, yet TCRdb's version contains in-frame clones alone and is incomplete. The repertoire consists of 65,000 to 90,000 clones, with 75% to 90% occurring once and the leading ten covering roughly a tenth. The CDR3 covers 14 residues. Germline CDR1 and CDR2: SNHLY and FYNNEI. V dropped 7 bases and J dropped 3; count of bases not matched to a gene: 8. The sequencing used peripheral blood, collected 28 days after the second AZD1222 dose. The rearrangement uses TRBV2 and TRBJ1-2, with 7 bases aligning to TRBD1. The receptor was derived from an adult who received the AZD1222 COVID-19 vaccine. The CDR3 region is CASTPDRDDYGYTF. In DNA, the CDR3 is TGTGCCAGCACCCCCGACAGGGATGACTATGGCTACACCTTC.